This TCR beta chain was retrieved from a study of blood T cell repertoires in COVID-19. Study at large: Sources were T cells, B-cell-depleted T cells, or PBMCs; the material itself was cDNA or gDNA.

Germline V lookup: CDR1 KGHSH, CDR2 LQKENI. This CDR3 contains 16 residues. V was pared by 1 base and J by 2 bases, with 9 bases between. Some clones are missing from TCRdb's copy, which holds only in-frame ones; the method was immunoSEQ multiplex PCR. The table has hundreds of thousands of clones, just over 85% seen once. The source material was peripheral blood. This TCR was sampled from a woman under 40 with active or convalescent COVID-19. This chain links TRBV18 with TRBJ2-6; no reliable D call. The CDR3 sequence is CASSPLPGTGANVLTF. In nucleotides, the CDR3 is TGTGCCAGCTCACCACTTCCGGGTACTGGGGCCAACGTCCTGACTTTC.